The clone carrying this T cell receptor (beta chain) was seen a handful of times. V shed 5 bases and J 8 bases; nucleotides not matched to a gene: 5. The CDR3 spans 12 residues. In germline, CDR1 is SGHAT, CDR2 FQDESV (reference sequence). The data were taken from a study of technical replicates of blood from several donors. The table came from immunoSEQ multiplex PCR; TCRdb's copy has only in-frame clones and leaves some out. Altogether about 83,000 clones are present, 92% being singletons, with the ten largest covering about 0.26%. The receptor was derived from a human donor in good health. The sequencing input was T cells isolated from PBMCs. The chain uses TRBV11-1 and TRBJ1-1; 7 bases are shared with TRBD1. CDR3 sequence (DNA): TGTGCCAGCAGCAGTCGACAGGGCGAAGCTTTCTTT. Translated, it gives CASSSRQGEAFF.